This T cell receptor beta chain derives from a study of TIL therapy for anti-PD-1-resistant metastatic lung cancer. Study-level background: Median patient age was around 50, ranging roughly 38-75 years. Most patients had lung adenocarcinoma; four tumors were EGFR-mutant, two ALK-rearranged; half smoked currently or formerly.

The germline V gene encodes CDR1 SGHNT and CDR2 YYREEE (reference sequence). This CDR3 has 14 residues. V lost 1 base and J lost 0, with 7 bases in between. Sample time point: pre-treatment sample, taken before nivolumab and TIL therapy. The libraries were made with immunoSEQ v3. Each library reached about 2.1 million read pairs, or about 5-6 million at deep level. The method was immunoSEQ multiplex PCR; TCRdb's version includes in-frame clones alone and lacks a portion of them. The sample consists of 20,000 or so clones, around four fifths of them appearing once. Specimen: blood, collected at baseline. This TCR was sampled from a person aged 25-79 years with non-small cell lung cancer. The V and J genes are TRBV5-4 and TRBJ2-5; D ambiguous. CDR3 coding DNA: TGTGCCAGCAGCTTGAAAGGTTACCAAGAGACCCAGTACTTC. Protein sequence: CASSLKGYQETQYF.